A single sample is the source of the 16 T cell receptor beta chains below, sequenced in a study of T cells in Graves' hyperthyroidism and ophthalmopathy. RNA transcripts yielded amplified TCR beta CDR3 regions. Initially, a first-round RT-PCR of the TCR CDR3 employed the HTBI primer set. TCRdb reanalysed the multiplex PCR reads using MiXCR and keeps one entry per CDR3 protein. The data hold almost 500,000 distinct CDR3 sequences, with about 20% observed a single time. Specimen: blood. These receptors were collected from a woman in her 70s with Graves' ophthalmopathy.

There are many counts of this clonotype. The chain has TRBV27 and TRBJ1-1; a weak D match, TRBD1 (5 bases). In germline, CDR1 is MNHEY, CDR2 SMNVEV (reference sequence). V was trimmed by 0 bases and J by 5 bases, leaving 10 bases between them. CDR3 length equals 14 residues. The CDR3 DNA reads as TGTGCCAGCAGTTTATCTTCAGGGTGGACTGAAGCTTTCTTT. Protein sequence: CASSLSSGWTEAFF.

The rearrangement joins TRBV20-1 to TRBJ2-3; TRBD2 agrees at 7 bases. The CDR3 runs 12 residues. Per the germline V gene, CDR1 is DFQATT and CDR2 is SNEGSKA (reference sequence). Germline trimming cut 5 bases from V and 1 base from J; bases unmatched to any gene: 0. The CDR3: CSALAGTDTQYF. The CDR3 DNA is TGCAGTGCTCTAGCGGGCACAGATACGCAGTATTTT.

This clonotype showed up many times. In DNA, the CDR3 is TGTGCCACCAGTGAGCCGGGACAGGGGAATGGCTACACCTTC. This codes for CATSEPGQGNGYTF. The J gene is TRBJ1-2, the V gene TRBV24-1, with 10 nucleotides matching TRBD1. This CDR3 spans 14 amino acids. Trimming took 4 bases from V and 6 from J; bases not matched to a gene: 4. Per germline, CDR1 KGHDR and CDR2 SFDVKD.

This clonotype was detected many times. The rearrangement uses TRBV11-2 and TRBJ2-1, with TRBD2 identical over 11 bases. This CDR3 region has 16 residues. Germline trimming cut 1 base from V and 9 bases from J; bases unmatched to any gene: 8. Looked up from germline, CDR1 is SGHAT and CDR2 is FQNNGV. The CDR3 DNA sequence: TGTGCCAGCAGCTTAGCCGGGCTAGCGGGAGGTGGTGAGCAGTTCTTC. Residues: CASSLAGLAGGGEQFF. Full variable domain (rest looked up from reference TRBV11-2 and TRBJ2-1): EAGVAQSPRYKIIEKRQSVAFWCNPISGHATLYWYQQILGQGPKLLIQFQNNGVVDDSQLPKDRFSAERLKGVDSTLKIQPAKLEDSAVYLCASSLAGLAGGGEQFFGPGTRLTVL.

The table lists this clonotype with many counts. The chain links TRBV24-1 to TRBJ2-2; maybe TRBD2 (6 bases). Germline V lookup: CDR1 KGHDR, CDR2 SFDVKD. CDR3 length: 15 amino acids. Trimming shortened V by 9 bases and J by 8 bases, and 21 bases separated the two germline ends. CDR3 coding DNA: TGTGCCACCCAAGACTGGAAAGCCGGAGGGGGGGAGCTGTTTTTT. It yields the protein CATQDWKAGGGELFF.

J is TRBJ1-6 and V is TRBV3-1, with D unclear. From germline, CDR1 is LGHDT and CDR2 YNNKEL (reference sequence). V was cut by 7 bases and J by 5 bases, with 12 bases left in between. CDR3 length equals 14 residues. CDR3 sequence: CASNRAGNNSPLHF. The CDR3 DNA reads TGTGCCAGCAATCGGGCAGGAAATAATTCACCCCTCCACTTT.

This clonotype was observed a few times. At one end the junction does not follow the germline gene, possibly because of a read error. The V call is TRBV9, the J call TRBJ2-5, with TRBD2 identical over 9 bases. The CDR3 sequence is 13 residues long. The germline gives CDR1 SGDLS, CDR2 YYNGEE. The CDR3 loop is CASSVGSGRTPYF. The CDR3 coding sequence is TGTGCCAGCAGCGTCGGCAGCGGGAGGACCCCGTACTTC. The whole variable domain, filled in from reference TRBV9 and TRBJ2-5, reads DSGVTQTPKHLITATGQRVTLRCSPRSGDLSVYWYQQSLDQGLQFLIQYYNGEERAKGNILERFSAQQFPDLHSELNLSSLELGDSALYFCASSVGSGRTPYFGPGTRLLVL.

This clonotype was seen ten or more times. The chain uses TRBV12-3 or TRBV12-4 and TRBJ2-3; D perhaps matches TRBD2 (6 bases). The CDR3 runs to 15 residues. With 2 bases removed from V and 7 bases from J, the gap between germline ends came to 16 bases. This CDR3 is CASSLTRGGRYTQYF. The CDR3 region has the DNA TGTGCCAGCAGTTTAACTCGGGGAGGCCGATATACGCAGTATTTT.

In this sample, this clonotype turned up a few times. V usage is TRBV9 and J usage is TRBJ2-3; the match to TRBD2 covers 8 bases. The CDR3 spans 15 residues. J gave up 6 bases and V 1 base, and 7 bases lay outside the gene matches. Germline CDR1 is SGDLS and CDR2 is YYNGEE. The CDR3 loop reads CASSVYAGGGDTQYF. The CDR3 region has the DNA TGTGCCAGCAGCGTATATGCGGGAGGAGGTGATACGCAGTATTTT.

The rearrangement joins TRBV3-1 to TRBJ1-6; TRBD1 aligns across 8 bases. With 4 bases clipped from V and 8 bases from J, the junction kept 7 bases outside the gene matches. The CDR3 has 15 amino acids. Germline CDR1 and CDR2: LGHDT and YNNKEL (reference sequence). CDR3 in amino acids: CASSPLGQVHSPLHF. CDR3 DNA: TGTGCCAGCAGCCCCTTGGGACAGGTCCATTCACCCCTCCACTTT.

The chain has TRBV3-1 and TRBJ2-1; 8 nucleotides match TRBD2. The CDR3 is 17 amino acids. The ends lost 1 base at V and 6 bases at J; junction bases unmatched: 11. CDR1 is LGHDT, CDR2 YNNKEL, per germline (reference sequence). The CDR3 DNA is TGTGCCAGCAGCCAAGCCGGGGGGGGACAAAGAACCAATGAGCAGTTCTTC. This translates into CASSQAGGGQRTNEQFF.

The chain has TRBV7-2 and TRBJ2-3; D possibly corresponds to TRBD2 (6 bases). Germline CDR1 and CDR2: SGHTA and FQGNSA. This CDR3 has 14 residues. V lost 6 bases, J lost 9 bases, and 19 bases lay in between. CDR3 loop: CASRNYGGERTQYF. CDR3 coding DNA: TGTGCCAGCAGGAATTACGGGGGAGAGAGAACGCAGTATTTT.

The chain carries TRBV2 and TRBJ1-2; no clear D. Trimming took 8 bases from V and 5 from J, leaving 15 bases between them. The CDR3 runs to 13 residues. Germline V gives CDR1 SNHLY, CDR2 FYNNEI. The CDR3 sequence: CASVLRVGYGYTF. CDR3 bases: TGTGCCAGCGTTCTGAGGGTAGGATATGGCTACACCTTC.

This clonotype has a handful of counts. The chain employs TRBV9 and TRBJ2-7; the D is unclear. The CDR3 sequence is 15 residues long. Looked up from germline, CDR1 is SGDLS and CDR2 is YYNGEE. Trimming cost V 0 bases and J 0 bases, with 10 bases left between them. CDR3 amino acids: CASSVGVLSSYEQYF. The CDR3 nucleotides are TGTGCCAGCAGCGTAGGGGTCCTAAGCTCCTACGAGCAGTACTTC.

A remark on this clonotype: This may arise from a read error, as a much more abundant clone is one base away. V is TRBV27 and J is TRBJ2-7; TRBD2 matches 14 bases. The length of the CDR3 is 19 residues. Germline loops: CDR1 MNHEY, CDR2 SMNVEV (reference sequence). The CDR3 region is CGSSSRPGTSGRGGHEQYF. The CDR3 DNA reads TGTGGCAGCAGTTCGAGGCCCGGGACTAGCGGGAGAGGGGGCCACGAGCAGTACTTC.

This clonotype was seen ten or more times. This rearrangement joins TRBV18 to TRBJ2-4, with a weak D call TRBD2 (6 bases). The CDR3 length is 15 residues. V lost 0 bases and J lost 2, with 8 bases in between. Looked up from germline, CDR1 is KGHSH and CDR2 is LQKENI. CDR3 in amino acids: CASSPPGGTKNIQYF. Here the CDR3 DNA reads TGTGCCAGCTCACCACCGGGCGGGACCAAAAACATTCAGTACTTC.